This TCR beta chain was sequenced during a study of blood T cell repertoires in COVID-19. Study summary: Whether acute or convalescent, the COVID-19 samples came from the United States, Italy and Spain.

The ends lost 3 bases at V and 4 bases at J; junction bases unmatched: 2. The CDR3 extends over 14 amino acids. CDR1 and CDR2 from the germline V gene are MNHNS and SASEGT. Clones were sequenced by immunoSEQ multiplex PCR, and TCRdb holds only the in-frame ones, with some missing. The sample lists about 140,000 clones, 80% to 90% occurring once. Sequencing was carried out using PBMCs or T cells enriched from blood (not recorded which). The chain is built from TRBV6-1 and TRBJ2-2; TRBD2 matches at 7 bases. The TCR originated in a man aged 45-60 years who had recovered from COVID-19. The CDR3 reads CASSDPGGTGELFF. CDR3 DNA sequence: TGTGCCAGCAGTGACCCGGGAGGCACCGGGGAGCTGTTTTTT.